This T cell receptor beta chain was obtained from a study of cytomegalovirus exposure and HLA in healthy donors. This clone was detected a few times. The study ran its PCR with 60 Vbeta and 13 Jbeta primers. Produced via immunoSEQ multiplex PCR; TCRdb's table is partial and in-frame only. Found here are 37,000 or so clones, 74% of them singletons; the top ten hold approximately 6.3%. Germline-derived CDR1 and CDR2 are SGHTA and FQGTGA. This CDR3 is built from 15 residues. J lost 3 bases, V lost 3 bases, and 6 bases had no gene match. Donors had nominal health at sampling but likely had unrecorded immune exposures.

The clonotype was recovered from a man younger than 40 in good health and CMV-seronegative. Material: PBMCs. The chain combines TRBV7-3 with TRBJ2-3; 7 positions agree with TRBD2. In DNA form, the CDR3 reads TGTGCCAGCAGCTTGGGGGGGACTAAGACAGATACGCAGTATTTT. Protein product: CASSLGGTKTDTQYF.